This entry lists 14 T cell receptor beta chains sequenced from one sample in a study of T cells in localized non-small cell lung cancer. Profiled with immunoSEQ multiplex PCR; TCRdb holds only in-frame clones, not every one. Counted here are 50,000 to 75,000 clones, around 90% occurring once; the ten biggest clones make up roughly a fifth. The material was peripheral blood, obtained before any cancer treatment. The source is a man aged 40 to 70 with stage I squamous cell lung carcinoma.

The chain carries TRBV27 and TRBJ2-7, with 12 bases aligning to TRBD2. CDR1 is MNHEY and CDR2 is SMNVEV in the germline V gene (reference sequence). The CDR3 runs to 16 residues. V shed 3 bases, J shed 0 bases, and the junction held 3 bases outside the gene matches. CDR3 loop: CASSFLAGGHSYEQYF. DNA of the CDR3: TGTGCCAGCAGTTTCCTAGCGGGAGGGCACTCCTACGAGCAGTACTTC.

The CDR3 coding sequence is TGTGCCAGCAGCCAAGGGGAACTAGCGGGAGCCCCCTACGAGCAGTACTTC. It is translated as CASSQGELAGAPYEQYF. The J gene is TRBJ2-7, the V gene TRBV4-2; 11 bases agree with TRBD2. The ends lost 1 base at V and 2 bases at J; junction bases unmatched: 7. The germline gives CDR1 LGHNA, CDR2 YNFKEQ. The CDR3 extends over 17 amino acids.

For the CDR3, the DNA is TGTGCCAGCAGCTTAGCCGGAAGTCAAGAGACCCAGTACTTC. Protein product: CASSLAGSQETQYF. The chain is built from TRBV5-4 and TRBJ2-5, with D unclear. The CDR3 consists of 14 residues. Trimming removed 2 bases at V and 2 bases at J, with 10 bases between. Germline V gene data show CDR1 as SGHNT and CDR2 as YYREEE (reference sequence).

The DNA for the CDR3 is TGTGCCAGCAGTTCTCTAGCTACGGGCGAGCAGTACTTC. Its translation is CASSSLATGEQYF. The J gene is TRBJ2-7, the V gene TRBV27, with D maybe TRBD2 (5 bases). The germline V gene encodes CDR1 MNHEY and CDR2 SMNVEV (reference sequence). V was pared by 4 bases and J by 6 bases, with 13 bases between. The CDR3 sequence is 13 residues long.

The chain combines TRBV7-3 with TRBJ2-3; D is possibly TRBD2 (5 bases). This CDR3 is built from 15 residues. Germline V gives CDR1 SGHTA, CDR2 FQGTGA. With 3 bases removed from V and 5 bases from J, the gap between germline ends came to 15 bases. In DNA, the CDR3 is TGTGCCAGCAGCTTGATAGGGAGTGGCCGAGATACGCAGTATTTT. Translation gives CASSLIGSGRDTQYF.

The CDR3 here is CASSLDGVKETQYF. The CDR3 bases are TGTGCCAGCAGTTTAGATGGGGTGAAGGAGACCCAGTACTTC. The V and J genes are TRBV28 and TRBJ2-5; no reliable D call. V lost 2 bases and J 5 bases, leaving 12 bases between the germline ends. From germline, CDR1 is MDHEN and CDR2 SYDVKM. This CDR3 has 14 amino acids.

J is TRBJ2-7 and V is TRBV5-6, with a possible D match to TRBD2 (5 bases). Trimming shortened V by 0 bases and J by 2 bases, and 12 bases separated the two germline ends. CDR3 length equals 15 residues. The germline gives CDR1 SGHDT, CDR2 YYEEEE. CDR3 coding DNA: TGTGCCAGCAGCTTGGCGGCCAGCGGAGCCTACGAGCAGTACTTC. Amino acids: CASSLAASGAYEQYF.

The genes are TRBV18 and TRBJ2-7; the match to TRBD2 covers 7 bases. The germline gives CDR1 KGHSH, CDR2 LQKENI. There are 16 residues in the CDR3. V lost 2 bases to trimming and J lost 1 base; unmatched junction nucleotides: 8. DNA for the CDR3: TGTGCCAGCTCACCATCGGGCGGGAGAAGGTCCTACGAGCAGTACTTC. This codes for CASSPSGGRRSYEQYF.

V and J are TRBV6-5 and TRBJ2-5; 8 bases align to TRBD2. Germline V gene lookup returns CDR1 MNHEY and CDR2 SVGAGI. CDR3 size: 14 residues. Trimming cost V 4 bases and J 5 bases; bases outside gene matches: 6. Here the CDR3 reads CASSWGLEGETQYF. CDR3 coding DNA: TGTGCCAGCAGTTGGGGACTAGAAGGGGAGACCCAGTACTTC.

The chain couples TRBV28 to TRBJ2-1; 7 bases agree with TRBD1. With V trimmed by 8 bases and J by 5 bases, 9 bases remained unmatched. CDR3 length: 14 residues. Germline lookup yields CDR1 MDHEN and CDR2 SYDVKM. The DNA of the CDR3 is TGTGCCAGCTGGACAGGCCCCGATAACAATGAGCAGTTCTTC. Protein sequence: CASWTGPDNNEQFF.

The V gene is TRBV18, the J gene TRBJ2-7, with unresolved D. V was cut by 3 bases and J by 0 bases, with 6 bases left in between. The CDR3 extends over 13 amino acids. CDR1 KGHSH and CDR2 LQKENI come from the germline V gene. Here the CDR3 DNA reads TGTGCCAGCTCACCTTATGTCTCCTACGAGCAGTACTTC. This translates into CASSPYVSYEQYF.

The J gene is TRBJ2-5, the V gene TRBV19, with TRBD2 identical over 7 bases. The CDR3 loop spans 12 amino acids. Germline V gene data show CDR1 as LNHDA and CDR2 as SQIVND (reference sequence). The V and J ends lost 3 bases and 5 bases, in that order; junction bases with no gene match: 0. CDR3 loop: CASSMGGETQYF. The CDR3 DNA reads TGTGCCAGTAGTATGGGGGGGGAGACCCAGTACTTC.

V is TRBV9 and J is TRBJ2-1; perhaps TRBD1 as D (6 bases). Deletions cut 5 bases from V and 5 bases from J, with 8 bases between. The germline CDR1 and CDR2 sequences are SGDLS and YYNGEE. CDR3 length: 12 residues. The CDR3 loop reads CASRGANNEQFF. DNA for the CDR3: TGTGCCAGCAGGGGGGCCAACAATGAGCAGTTCTTC.

The CDR3 sequence is CASSSGDFKGNIQYF. CDR3 DNA: TGTGCCAGCAGTTCGGGGGACTTTAAGGGAAACATTCAGTACTTC. The V and J genes are TRBV28 and TRBJ2-4; possibly TRBD2 for D (6 bases). The CDR3 sequence is 15 residues long. V dropped 4 bases and J dropped 6 bases, with 16 bases sitting between them. Germline lookup yields CDR1 MDHEN and CDR2 SYDVKM.